Listed below are T cell receptor beta chains from one sample, sequenced in a study of PD-1 blockade in classical Hodgkin lymphoma. TCRdb's copy holds only in-frame clones and misses some; the assay was immunoSEQ multiplex PCR. The sample has 100,000 to 130,000 clones, 89% seen once. The starting material was peripheral blood mononuclear cells (PBMCs), obtained before the second cycle of nivolumab. These receptors came from a human donor with classical Hodgkin lymphoma. Both conserved end residues are trimmed from each CDR3. Each record gives: V gene, J gene, CDR3 protein.

>TRBV10-2|TRBJ2-3
ASSQGLVGTQY
>TRBV27|TRBJ2-2
ASSLSGRVNTGELF
>TRBV14|TRBJ2-7
ASSQGPGLADRQY
>TRBV11-1|TRBJ2-6
ASSPRAGSGANVLT
>TRBV7-6|TRBJ2-2
ASSLEQGALGGELF
>TRBV15|TRBJ1-4
ATGDPGTGNEKLF
>TRBV7-2|TRBJ2-7
ASSPHFESSYEQY
>TRBV7-2|TRBJ2-2
ASSLVPGPNTGELF
>TRBV7-9|TRBJ1-1
ASSFGQPEAF
>TRBV19|TRBJ2-5
ASSIPLREGLETQY
>TRBV2|TRBJ1-1
ASSGQGANSEAF
>TRBV2|TRBJ2-2
ASKGLAGGSGELF
>TRBV28|TRBJ2-7
ASSSGGLAGVDEQY
>TRBV6-1|TRBJ2-2
ASSGSWLGGELF
>TRBV19|TRBJ2-3
ASSTTGGRTDTQY
>TRBV5-6|TRBJ1-1
ASSLGRAGRGTEAF
>TRBV6-1|TRBJ1-5
ASSDQGYQPQH
>TRBV19|TRBJ1-5
ASSIGVYSNQPQH
>TRBV29-1|TRBJ2-1
SVVRGTGSYNEQF
>TRBV2|TRBJ2-7
ASFGGYEQY
>TRBV5-1|TRBJ2-5
ASSLGLAKETQY
>TRBV11-3|TRBJ2-5
ASSLDPSQGAQPREETQY
>TRBV30|TRBJ1-3
AWSVVGSSGNTIY
>TRBV7-2|TRBJ2-1
ASSLGVSTI
>TRBV27|TRBJ2-2
ASGSQGVGELF
>TRBV6-4|TRBJ2-2
ASSDSTEAGELF
>TRBV27|TRBJ2-1
ASSINYNEQF
>TRBV19|TRBJ2-7
ASNPSGAGVNEQY
>TRBV5-1|TRBJ1-3
ASSLAGTAGNTIY
>TRBV7-9|TRBJ2-7
ASSLRGLAGSEQY
>TRBV19|TRBJ1-1
ASSMGRVHTEAF
>TRBV4-2|TRBJ2-3
ASSQFSSATDTQY
>TRBV9|TRBJ2-7
ASSVVSGAYEQY
>TRBV7-9|TRBJ1-3
ASSLGTGTGGNTIY
>TRBV4-1|TRBJ1-5
ASSFRDRDDQPQH
>TRBV14|TRBJ2-2
ASSQESGELF
>TRBV7-2|TRBJ2-3
ASSLGLRSTDTQY
>TRBV7-9|TRBJ1-1
ASSLEVRVGNTEAF
>TRBV7-9|TRBJ2-7
ASSYPGSYEQY
>TRBV5-6|TRBJ2-6
ASSLWGSGGANVLT
>TRBV4-1|TRBJ1-4
ASSQTGTGYATNEKLF
>TRBV6-6|TRBJ1-4
ASSPRTGGFEKLF
>TRBV29-1|TRBJ2-7
SVRGTDKNSYEQY
>TRBV6-6|TRBJ2-5
ASSNMDRGQETQY
>TRBV5-6|TRBJ1-1
ASSLTGAEAF
>TRBV5-4|TRBJ2-7
ASSLGRAMDEQY
>TRBV6-5|TRBJ2-2
ASSPDRDRRELF
>TRBV10-3|TRBJ2-7
AISANYEQY
>TRBV11-3|TRBJ2-4
ASSLDSENIQY
>TRBV2|TRBJ1-3
ASRLQGPHSGNTIY